This is a list of T cell receptor beta chains from one sample in a study of T-cell reconstitution after alpha-beta-depleted transplantation in children. MiXCR was run by TCRdb on the PCR reads, yielding one entry per CDR3 protein. The profile shows some 130,000 distinct CDR3 sequences, roughly 9.7% of them singletons. This material consisted of PBMCs, mostly from graft donor cells, taken 180 days after TCRalphabeta/CD19-depleted stem cell transplant. Receptors were obtained from a girl under three years old who had a stem cell transplant for combined immunodeficiency, so the T cells may come from the graft donor. The CDR3 runs from the conserved cysteine through the conserved F or W. Each record gives: CDR3 protein, CDR3 DNA, clone size, J gene, V gene, D gene. D genes are given only for firm matches. Expanded clones are given a class, and other clones once, few, many or no size at all.

cdr3_aa: CASSYTGRSSGNTIYF
cdr3_nt: TGTGCCAGCAGTTATACAGGTCGGAGCTCTGGAAACACCATATATTTT
clone_size: few
j_call: TRBJ1-3
v_call: TRBV6-5
d_call: .

cdr3_aa: CAISASTLQETQYF
cdr3_nt: TGTGCCATCAGTGCTTCGACCCTACAAGAGACCCAGTACTTC
clone_size: .
j_call: TRBJ2-5
v_call: TRBV10-3
d_call: .

cdr3_aa: CASSYWGEQYF
cdr3_nt: TGTGCCAGCAGTTACTGGGGTGAGCAGTACTTC
clone_size: .
j_call: TRBJ2-7
v_call: TRBV6-2/TRBV6-3
d_call: .

cdr3_aa: CASSLTTGLYQPQHF
cdr3_nt: TGTGCCAGCAGCTTAACAACGGGGCTTTATCAGCCCCAGCATTTT
clone_size: .
j_call: TRBJ1-5
v_call: TRBV7-2
d_call: .

cdr3_aa: CSARDELTGGPNTGELFF
cdr3_nt: TGCAGTGCTAGAGACGAGTTGACAGGGGGCCCGAACACCGGGGAGCTGTTTTTT
clone_size: .
j_call: TRBJ2-2
v_call: TRBV20-1
d_call: TRBD1

cdr3_aa: CASSLGGYVGNQPQHF
cdr3_nt: TGTGCCAGCAGCTTAGGAGGGTATGTGGGCAATCAGCCCCAGCATTTT
clone_size: few
j_call: TRBJ1-5
v_call: TRBV7-8
d_call: .

cdr3_aa: CASSQIVGGYNEQFF
cdr3_nt: TGTGCCAGCAGCCAAATAGTGGGGGGCTACAATGAGCAGTTCTTC
clone_size: .
j_call: TRBJ2-1
v_call: TRBV3-1
d_call: .

cdr3_aa: CASSSGLAAPYELYF
cdr3_nt: TGTGCCAGCAGTTCGGGACTAGCGGCGCCTTACGAGCTGTACTTC
clone_size: .
j_call: TRBJ2-7
v_call: TRBV12-3/TRBV12-4
d_call: TRBD2

cdr3_aa: CAISDFPFDEQYF
cdr3_nt: TGTGCCATCAGTGATTTCCCTTTCGACGAGCAGTACTTC
clone_size: .
j_call: TRBJ2-7
v_call: TRBV10-3
d_call: .

cdr3_aa: CASSQEGRDTQYF
cdr3_nt: TGCGCCAGCAGCCAAGAGGGGCGAGATACGCAGTATTTT
clone_size: .
j_call: TRBJ2-3
v_call: TRBV4-3
d_call: .

cdr3_aa: CASSWRRSSYNEQFF
cdr3_nt: TGTGCCAGCAGCTGGCGACGGAGCTCCTACAATGAGCAGTTCTTC
clone_size: few
j_call: TRBJ2-1
v_call: TRBV7-8
d_call: .

cdr3_aa: CASSFPSLPYEQYF
cdr3_nt: TGTGCCAGCAGTTTTCCTAGCCTACCATACGAGCAGTACTTC
clone_size: many
j_call: TRBJ2-7
v_call: TRBV12-3/TRBV12-4
d_call: .

cdr3_aa: CASSGRSAPVTYEQYF
cdr3_nt: TGTGCCAGCAGCGGTAGGTCGGCGCCAGTAACCTACGAGCAGTACTTC
clone_size: .
j_call: TRBJ2-7
v_call: TRBV12-3/TRBV12-4
d_call: .

cdr3_aa: CATSREASGGHNIQYF
cdr3_nt: TGTGCCACCAGCAGAGAGGCTAGCGGGGGGCACAACATTCAGTACTTC
clone_size: .
j_call: TRBJ2-4
v_call: TRBV15
d_call: TRBD2

cdr3_aa: CASSLLADLTGELFF
cdr3_nt: TGTGCCAGCAGCTTATTAGCAGACCTCACCGGGGAGCTGTTTTTT
clone_size: .
j_call: TRBJ2-2
v_call: TRBV7-3
d_call: .

cdr3_aa: CASAGPLSYEQYF
cdr3_nt: TGCGCCAGCGCCGGGCCTCTCTCCTACGAGCAGTACTTC
clone_size: .
j_call: TRBJ2-7
v_call: TRBV5-1
d_call: .

cdr3_aa: CASSQIRGLSTEAFF
cdr3_nt: TGTGCCAGCAGCCAAATCAGGGGGCTGAGCACTGAAGCTTTCTTT
clone_size: few
j_call: TRBJ1-1
v_call: TRBV3-1
d_call: TRBD1

cdr3_aa: CASSGIRGFQPQHF
cdr3_nt: TGTGCCAGCAGTGGGATAAGGGGATTCCAGCCCCAGCATTTT
clone_size: .
j_call: TRBJ1-5
v_call: TRBV2
d_call: .

cdr3_aa: CSARDIGSIYEQYF
cdr3_nt: TGCAGTGCTAGAGATATAGGGTCAATCTACGAGCAGTACTTC
clone_size: few
j_call: TRBJ2-7
v_call: TRBV20-1
d_call: .

cdr3_aa: CSARPTSGSRYEQYF
cdr3_nt: TGCAGTGCTAGACCTACTAGCGGGAGCCGGTACGAGCAGTACTTC
clone_size: few
j_call: TRBJ2-7
v_call: TRBV20-1
d_call: TRBD2

cdr3_aa: CASSWRRDREKLFF
cdr3_nt: TGTGCCAGCAGTTGGCGTCGGGATAGGGAAAAACTGTTTTTT
clone_size: many
j_call: TRBJ1-4
v_call: TRBV12-3/TRBV12-4
d_call: .

cdr3_aa: CASSLGQGREQYF
cdr3_nt: TGTGCCAGCAGCTTGGGACAGGGTCGCGAGCAGTACTTC
clone_size: .
j_call: TRBJ2-7
v_call: TRBV5-6
d_call: TRBD1

cdr3_aa: CASSPLTGTGGTGELFF
cdr3_nt: TGTGCCAGCAGCCCCCTTACAGGAACTGGGGGCACCGGGGAGCTGTTTTTT
clone_size: few
j_call: TRBJ2-2
v_call: TRBV12-3/TRBV12-4
d_call: .

cdr3_aa: CARVIAGSEKLFF
cdr3_nt: TGTGCCAGGGTCATCGCCGGGAGCGAAAAACTGTTTTTT
clone_size: few
j_call: TRBJ1-4
v_call: TRBV6-2/TRBV6-3
d_call: .

cdr3_aa: CASSIDRPGELFF
cdr3_nt: TGTGCCAGCAGCATCGACAGGCCCGGGGAGCTGTTTTTT
clone_size: many
j_call: TRBJ2-2
v_call: TRBV9
d_call: .

cdr3_aa: CATSDLPLRGDLNTGELFF
cdr3_nt: TGTGCCACCAGTGATTTGCCCCTCCGGGGGGACTTGAACACCGGGGAGCTGTTTTTT
clone_size: few
j_call: TRBJ2-2
v_call: TRBV24-1
d_call: TRBD2

cdr3_aa: CASRRVRGTGELFF
cdr3_nt: TGTGCCAGCAGACGGGTCAGGGGGACCGGGGAGCTGTTTTTT
clone_size: many
j_call: TRBJ2-2
v_call: TRBV12-3/TRBV12-4
d_call: TRBD1

cdr3_aa: CASSQSGRPGELFF
cdr3_nt: TGTGCCAGCAGTCAATCCGGGAGACCCGGGGAGCTGTTTTTT
clone_size: many
j_call: TRBJ2-2
v_call: TRBV12-3/TRBV12-4
d_call: .

cdr3_aa: CAIRPGLGPTDTQYF
cdr3_nt: TGTGCCATCAGGCCGGGACTAGGTCCCACAGATACGCAGTATTTT
clone_size: .
j_call: TRBJ2-3
v_call: TRBV10-3
d_call: TRBD2

cdr3_aa: CASSYRQGAFEQYF
cdr3_nt: TGTGCCAGCAGTTACCGACAGGGGGCATTCGAGCAGTACTTC
clone_size: .
j_call: TRBJ2-7
v_call: TRBV6-2/TRBV6-3
d_call: TRBD1

cdr3_aa: CASGQGPNTGELFF
cdr3_nt: TGCGCCAGCGGACAGGGACCTAACACCGGGGAGCTGTTTTTT
clone_size: many
j_call: TRBJ2-2
v_call: TRBV5-1
d_call: TRBD1

cdr3_aa: CSPTQGVANEKLFF
cdr3_nt: TGCAGTCCAACTCAGGGGGTGGCTAATGAAAAACTGTTTTTT
clone_size: .
j_call: TRBJ1-4
v_call: TRBV20-1
d_call: TRBD1

cdr3_aa: CATSREGRGHPLNIQYF
cdr3_nt: TGTGCCACCAGCAGAGAGGGCAGGGGGCATCCCCTAAACATTCAGTACTTC
clone_size: .
j_call: TRBJ2-4
v_call: TRBV15
d_call: TRBD1

cdr3_aa: CASSPKQGAPGQVTQYF
cdr3_nt: TGTGCCAGCAGTCCTAAACAGGGGGCGCCGGGTCAGGTCACGCAGTATTTT
clone_size: .
j_call: TRBJ2-3
v_call: TRBV27
d_call: TRBD1

cdr3_aa: CATSSGGGSYNEQFF
cdr3_nt: TGTGCCACCAGCTCCGGGGGGGGGTCTTACAATGAGCAGTTCTTC
clone_size: .
j_call: TRBJ2-1
v_call: TRBV15
d_call: TRBD2

cdr3_aa: CASSLTGGNEKLFF
cdr3_nt: TGCGCCAGCAGCTTGACAGGGGGAAATGAAAAACTGTTTTTT
clone_size: .
j_call: TRBJ1-4
v_call: TRBV5-1
d_call: TRBD1

cdr3_aa: CAIGDAGWAQYF
cdr3_nt: TGTGCCATCGGGGATGCGGGGTGGGCCCAGTACTTC
clone_size: few
j_call: TRBJ2-5
v_call: TRBV10-3
d_call: .

cdr3_aa: CASVHPPVETQYF
cdr3_nt: TGCGCCAGCGTTCATCCGCCCGTGGAGACCCAGTACTTC
clone_size: few
j_call: TRBJ2-5
v_call: TRBV23-1
d_call: .

cdr3_aa: CASSQDGGREQYF
cdr3_nt: TGCGCCAGCAGCCAAGATGGGGGGCGAGAGCAGTACTTC
clone_size: .
j_call: TRBJ2-7
v_call: TRBV4-3
d_call: .

cdr3_aa: CASSPGHREVGNTEAFF
cdr3_nt: TGTGCCAGCTCACCAGGGCACAGGGAAGTGGGGAACACTGAAGCTTTCTTT
clone_size: few
j_call: TRBJ1-1
v_call: TRBV18
d_call: .

cdr3_aa: CASSPGYSPLHF
cdr3_nt: TGTGCCAGCAGTCCGGGATATTCACCCCTCCACTTT
clone_size: .
j_call: TRBJ1-6
v_call: TRBV27
d_call: .

cdr3_aa: CASSLGGGGSYGYTF
cdr3_nt: TGCGCCAGCAGCTTGGGAGGGGGCGGAAGCTATGGCTACACCTTC
clone_size: few
j_call: TRBJ1-2
v_call: TRBV5-1
d_call: TRBD1

cdr3_aa: CASSPPRAYQETQYF
cdr3_nt: TGTGCCAGCAGCCCCCCCAGGGCGTACCAAGAGACCCAGTACTTC
clone_size: .
j_call: TRBJ2-5
v_call: TRBV12-3/TRBV12-4
d_call: .

cdr3_aa: CASNSGQGEGYEQYF
cdr3_nt: TGTGCCAGCAACTCTGGACAGGGAGAGGGCTACGAGCAGTACTTC
clone_size: many
j_call: TRBJ2-7
v_call: TRBV12-3/TRBV12-4
d_call: TRBD1

cdr3_aa: CASSLWQGTPLHF
cdr3_nt: TGTGCCAGCAGCTTGTGGCAGGGCACACCCCTCCACTTT
clone_size: few
j_call: TRBJ1-6
v_call: TRBV5-5
d_call: .

cdr3_aa: CASSHPGQGQNIQYF
cdr3_nt: TGTGCCAGCAGCCACCCGGGACAGGGTCAAAACATTCAGTACTTC
clone_size: .
j_call: TRBJ2-4
v_call: TRBV3-1
d_call: TRBD1

cdr3_aa: CASSPGGLISYEQYF
cdr3_nt: TGTGCCAGCAGCCCTGGAGGCCTTATCTCCTACGAGCAGTACTTC
clone_size: many
j_call: TRBJ2-7
v_call: TRBV28
d_call: .

cdr3_aa: CASSITGTATNEKLFF
cdr3_nt: TGCGCCAGCAGCATAACCGGGACGGCAACTAATGAAAAACTGTTTTTT
clone_size: few
j_call: TRBJ1-4
v_call: TRBV5-1
d_call: .

cdr3_aa: CASSLGQVYEQYF
cdr3_nt: TGCGCCAGCAGCTTGGGACAGGTCTACGAGCAGTACTTC
clone_size: many
j_call: TRBJ2-7
v_call: TRBV5-1
d_call: .

cdr3_aa: CATRLVSTDTQYF
cdr3_nt: TGTGCCACGAGACTAGTAAGCACAGATACGCAGTATTTT
clone_size: .
j_call: TRBJ2-3
v_call: TRBV21-1
d_call: .

cdr3_aa: CASSLLQGTEAFF
cdr3_nt: TGCGCCAGCAGCTTATTACAGGGAACTGAAGCTTTCTTT
clone_size: many
j_call: TRBJ1-1
v_call: TRBV5-1
d_call: .

cdr3_aa: CASSFGGRGNNSPLHF
cdr3_nt: TGTGCCAGCAGTTTCGGTGGCAGGGGGAATAATTCACCCCTCCACTTT
clone_size: many
j_call: TRBJ1-6
v_call: TRBV12-3/TRBV12-4
d_call: TRBD1

cdr3_aa: CASSLQDLMNTEAFF
cdr3_nt: TGTGCCAGTAGTTTACAGGATCTTATGAACACTGAAGCTTTCTTT
clone_size: few
j_call: TRBJ1-1
v_call: TRBV19
d_call: .

cdr3_aa: CASSLSGQGILYEQYF
cdr3_nt: TGTGCCAGCAGCTTATCGGGACAGGGGATCCTCTACGAGCAGTACTTC
clone_size: few
j_call: TRBJ2-7
v_call: TRBV11-2
d_call: TRBD1

cdr3_aa: CSAFDSDPSGREQYF
cdr3_nt: TGCAGTGCTTTTGACTCCGACCCGAGTGGGAGAGAGCAGTACTTC
clone_size: .
j_call: TRBJ2-7
v_call: TRBV20-1
d_call: .

cdr3_aa: CASSRTSGNEQFF
cdr3_nt: TGCGCCAGCAGCCGGACTAGCGGAAATGAGCAGTTCTTC
clone_size: .
j_call: TRBJ2-1
v_call: TRBV5-1
d_call: TRBD2

cdr3_aa: CSAVRGQGGNEQYF
cdr3_nt: TGCAGCGCCGTGCGGGGACAGGGAGGGAACGAGCAGTACTTC
clone_size: .
j_call: TRBJ2-7
v_call: TRBV29-1
d_call: TRBD1

cdr3_aa: CATHYGGNTIYF
cdr3_nt: TGTGCCACCCACTACGGAGGAAACACCATATATTTT
clone_size: .
j_call: TRBJ1-3
v_call: TRBV12-3/TRBV12-4
d_call: .

cdr3_aa: CAISSLFLSYGYTF
cdr3_nt: TGTGCCATCAGTTCCCTTTTCCTCAGCTATGGCTACACCTTC
clone_size: many
j_call: TRBJ1-2
v_call: TRBV10-3
d_call: .

cdr3_aa: CATSDRRQHYGYTF
cdr3_nt: TGTGCCACCAGTGATCGAAGACAGCACTATGGCTACACCTTC
clone_size: few
j_call: TRBJ1-2
v_call: TRBV24-1
d_call: .